This T cell receptor (beta chain) was identified in a study of early T cells in non-severe SARS-CoV-2 infection. Study at large: Sequenced material consisted of bulk RNA (from unsorted whole blood), and chains were unpaired.

V lost 0 bases and J 1 base, leaving 10 bases between the germline ends. Germline V gene sequence: CDR1 SEHNR, CDR2 FQNEAQ (reference sequence). The CDR3 runs to 15 residues. The library protocol tagged individual cDNA molecules with unique molecular identifiers. TCRdb re-analysed the 5' RACE reads in MiXCR, keeping a single row per CDR3 protein. This repertoire shows about 49,000 distinct CDR3 sequences, around 6.5% found once; its top ten account for 2.8%. The sequenced sample was whole blood, obtained at baseline. The clonotype was recovered from an adult who was a healthcare worker with PCR-confirmed SARS-CoV-2 infection or an uninfected control (not recorded which). The V call is TRBV7-9, the J call TRBJ2-7, with D perhaps assigned TRBD1 or TRBD2 (5 bases each). CDR3 sequence reads: CASSLAGVPSYEQYF. The CDR3 DNA is TGTGCCAGCAGCTTAGCGGGGGTTCCTTCCTACGAGCAGTACTTC.